This T cell receptor (beta chain) emerged from a study of PD-1 blockade in mismatch repair-deficient tumors. TCRdb's table, derived via immunoSEQ multiplex PCR, lists solely in-frame clones and lacks some. The table records some 130,000 clones, about nine tenths of them present only once. This clone was detected only a few times. Its antigen remains unidentified. Study results and limitations: After pembrolizumab, tumor-resident clones rose rapidly, then generally contracted before radiologic responses.

V was trimmed by 2 bases and J by 6 bases, leaving 8 bases between them. This CDR3 has 12 amino acids. Per the germline V gene, CDR1 is KGHSH and CDR2 is LQKENI. This TCR came from an adult with mismatch repair-deficient cancer. The chain is built from TRBV18 and TRBJ2-7; D is possibly TRBD1 or TRBD2 (5 bases each). This specimen was peripheral blood, taken almost 74 weeks after starting pembrolizumab. The CDR3 nucleotides are TGTGCCAGCTCACCAGGGGGTACCGAGCAGTACTTC. It yields the protein CASSPGGTEQYF.